This section outlines one T cell receptor beta chain sequence together with its context. V dropped 0 bases and J dropped 7 bases, with 10 bases sitting between them. From germline, CDR1 is KGHSH and CDR2 LQKENI. CDR3 size: 14 residues. This sample stems from a study of T-cell reconstitution after alpha-beta-depleted transplantation in children. During its preparation, the TCRbeta library received unique molecular identifiers. TCRdb fed the PCR reads into MiXCR, producing one record per CDR3 protein. Of a few hundred thousand distinct CDR3 sequences listed, around 25% were seen once; the top ten hold over 9.5%.

The rearrangement uses TRBV18 and TRBJ2-1; maybe TRBD1 (5 bases). The input for sequencing was PBMCs, mostly from graft donor cells, taken 180 days after TCRalphabeta/CD19-depleted stem cell transplant. The clonotype comes from a male patient between 5 and 17 years old who had a stem cell transplant for acute lymphoblastic leukemia, so the T cells may come from the graft donor. Here the CDR3 DNA reads TGTGCCAGCTCACCACCTTCTAGGGGTAATGAGCAGTTCTTC. Its translation is CASSPPSRGNEQFF.